These 4 T cell receptor beta chains were sequenced from one sample in a study of CD8+ T cells in alopecia areata. Extraction of RNA preceded its reverse transcription into cDNA, which served as the sequencing template. Only in-frame clones appear in the TCRdb table, and some are missing; sequencing was by immunoSEQ multiplex PCR. The repertoire has 220,000 or so clones, roughly 57% of them found once; the top ten carry just over 0.45%. This material consisted of CD4+ T cells sorted from blood, taken at week 0. The receptors here all came from a human donor with alopecia areata.

The J gene is TRBJ2-3, the V gene TRBV4-1; possible D gene TRBD1, 6 bases. The CDR3 consists of 16 residues. Germline V gene lookup returns CDR1 MGHRA and CDR2 YSYEKL. V lost 1 base, J lost 0 bases, and 11 bases lay in between. In DNA, the CDR3 is TGCGCCAGCAGCCAAGTAGGAACAGGGAGCACAGATACGCAGTATTTT. Protein product: CASSQVGTGSTDTQYF.

This clone has just a few counts. The chain recombines TRBV29-1 with TRBJ2-3; D possibly corresponds to TRBD1 (5 bases). Germline lookup yields CDR1 SQVTM and CDR2 ANQGSEA. Trimming removed 2 bases at V and 3 bases at J, with 9 bases between. The CDR3 runs to 13 residues. CDR3 bases: TGCAGCGTTGAAAAAGGGGCAACAGATACGCAGTATTTT. The encoded protein is CSVEKGATDTQYF.

The chain couples TRBV30 to TRBJ1-3; D is undetermined. Germline CDR1 and CDR2: GTSNPN and SVGIG (reference sequence). V was clipped by 0 bases and J by 0 bases, with 6 bases between them. This CDR3 contains 14 residues. CDR3 amino acids: CAWSVASSGNTIYF. CDR3 nucleotide sequence: TGTGCCTGGAGTGTAGCGAGCTCTGGAAACACCATATATTTT.

A few counts support this clone. The CDR3 bases are TGTGCCAGCAGCCTGTTGCCGGGACAGGGGGCGAGCACTGAAGCTTTCTTT. This codes for CASSLLPGQGASTEAFF. This chain uses TRBV11-2 with TRBJ1-1, with 12 bases aligning to TRBD1. CDR3 size: 17 residues. V shed 5 bases, J shed 4 bases, and the junction held 11 bases outside the gene matches. The germline gives CDR1 SGHAT, CDR2 FQNNGV.